This entry lists 20 T cell receptor beta chains sequenced from one sample in a study of cytomegalovirus exposure and HLA in healthy donors (dated by TCRdb to 2016 to 2017). The method behind the library was the immunoSEQ multiplex PCR assay. For the multiplex PCR, a mixture combining 60 forward primers for TCR Vbeta segments and 13 reverse primers for TCR Jbeta segments was used. This immuneACCESS table, as held by TCRdb, lists in-frame sequences with V and J called but not all clones. Of the missing ones, under half trace to an unresolved V gene in checked studies; the others have no known cause. For this sample the table gives tens of thousands of clones, of which approximately 80% were detected only once. Around 6% of the sample is held by the ten biggest clonotypes. The source material was PBMCs. These receptors came from a male donor in good health and CMV-seronegative.

CDR3 in DNA: TGTGCCAGCAGCCAATGGGTAACACAGACACTGAACACTGAAGCTTTCTTT. It is translated as CASSQWVTQTLNTEAFF. This sequence joins TRBV7-8 and TRBJ1-1; no clear D gene. The CDR3 loop spans 17 amino acids. V was trimmed by 5 bases and J by 0 bases, leaving 19 bases between them. Germline assignment: CDR1 SGHVS and CDR2 FQNEAQ.

V gene TRBV29-1 combines with J gene TRBJ1-2, with 8 bases identical to TRBD1. This CDR3 is built from 12 residues. Per the germline V gene, CDR1 is SQVTM and CDR2 is ANQGSEA. The V segment lost 2 bases and the J segment 7 bases; nucleotides outside the gene matches: 3. The CDR3 protein is CSVENRGAGYTF. The CDR3 nucleotides read TGCAGCGTTGAAAACAGGGGGGCTGGCTACACCTTC.

A few counts support this clone. CDR3: CASSQDRVVAGGYTF. The CDR3 region has the DNA TGCGCCAGCAGCCAAGACAGGGTGGTGGCTGGTGGCTACACCTTC. J is TRBJ1-2 and V is TRBV4-1, with D possibly matching TRBD1 (5 bases). Germline-derived CDR1 and CDR2 are MGHRA and YSYEKL. V was trimmed by 0 bases and J by 7 bases, leaving 15 bases between them. The CDR3 is made up of 15 amino acids.

This clone was found once. V is TRBV6-5 and J is TRBJ1-2, with a tentative D call TRBD1 (6 bases). Germline lookup yields CDR1 MNHEY and CDR2 SVGAGI. The CDR3 loop spans 14 amino acids. Trimming stripped 6 bases from V and 0 bases from J, with 11 bases between. CDR3 in amino acids: CASSPGQTNYGYTF. CDR3 in DNA: TGTGCCAGCAGCCCGGGACAAACTAACTATGGCTACACCTTC.

This sequence joins TRBV9 and TRBJ2-7; the D gene is possibly TRBD1 (6 bases). The CDR3 has 14 residues. Trimming removed 0 bases at V and 1 base at J, with 8 bases between. Germline lookup yields CDR1 SGDLS and CDR2 YYNGEE. The CDR3 DNA reads as TGTGCCAGCAGCGTAGGGGACACTTCCTACGAGCAGTACTTC. It yields the protein CASSVGDTSYEQYF.

The V and J genes are TRBV4-3 and TRBJ2-5; a weak D match, TRBD2 (7 bases). V lost 0 bases to trimming and J lost 4 bases, with 12 bases between them. Looked up from germline, CDR1 is LGHNA and CDR2 is YSLEER. This CDR3 spans 15 amino acids. The CDR3 DNA is TGCGCCAGCAGCCAAGATGGGAGGGGGGGAGAGACCCAGTACTTC. Its protein product is CASSQDGRGGETQYF.

This clone appeared once. This chain connects TRBV18 to TRBJ1-4; possible D gene TRBD1, 5 bases. The CDR3 consists of 17 residues. CDR1 is KGHSH, CDR2 LQKENI, per germline. The V end was cut by 2 bases, the J end by 0 bases, with 13 bases between. The CDR3 protein is CASSPGYSGSTNEKLFF. CDR3 DNA: TGTGCCAGCTCACCAGGCTATTCAGGGTCAACTAATGAAAAACTGTTTTTT.

The chain couples TRBV15 to TRBJ2-3; possible D gene TRBD2, 6 bases. Germline V CDR1 and CDR2: LNHNV, YYDKDF (reference sequence). The CDR3 consists of 15 residues. The V gene lost 6 bases and the J gene lost 6 bases, with 19 bases spanning the gap. CDR3 in DNA: TGTGCCACCAGTCGAAGAATCCCAGGGAGGGATACGCAGTATTTT. Encoded protein: CATSRRIPGRDTQYF.

The chain has TRBV2 and TRBJ1-6; maybe TRBD1 (5 bases). This CDR3 is built from 16 residues. V lost 8 bases and J lost 5, with 19 bases in between. Germline V lookup: CDR1 SNHLY, CDR2 FYNNEI. For the CDR3, the DNA is TGTGCCAGCGTTGACGGGGGGTACGTCGATAATTCACCCCTCCACTTT. Encoded protein: CASVDGGYVDNSPLHF. Variable domain in full (rest from reference TRBV2 and TRBJ1-6): EPEVTQTPSHQVTQMGQEVILRCVPISNHLYFYWYRQILGQKVEFLVSFYNNEISEKSEIFDDQFSVERPDGSNFTLKIRSTKLEDSAMYFCASVDGGYVDNSPLHFGNGTRLTVT.

The chain has TRBV7-9 and TRBJ2-1; D perhaps matches TRBD1 (6 bases). Germline CDR1 reads SEHNR; CDR2 reads FQNEAQ (reference sequence). V lost 2 bases and J lost 0, with 8 bases in between. CDR3 length equals 15 residues. The CDR3 bases are TGTGCCAGCAGCTTAAAAGGGGGCTCCTACAATGAGCAGTTCTTC. Its protein is CASSLKGGSYNEQFF.

The V and J genes are TRBV28 and TRBJ2-5; tentative D call: TRBD2 (6 bases). The CDR3 consists of 13 residues. V was cut by 6 bases and J by 4 bases, with 12 bases left in between. Germline assignment: CDR1 MDHEN and CDR2 SYDVKM. In DNA, the CDR3 is TGTGCCAGCAGCGACGGAGGGCGAGAGACCCAGTACTTC. As protein: CASSDGGRETQYF.

The CDR3 DNA follows: TGTGCCAGCAGCCCCGACAGGCTCTCTGGAAACACCATATATTTT. This translates into CASSPDRLSGNTIYF. The chain employs TRBV7-2 and TRBJ1-3, with TRBD1 as a possible D gene (6 bases). CDR3 size: 15 residues. The V gene's germline CDR1 is SGHTA and CDR2 FQGNSA. V was cut by 5 bases and J by 0 bases, with 11 bases left in between. Complete variable domain (other parts from reference TRBV7-2 and TRBJ1-3): GAGVSQSPSNKVTEKGKDVELRCDPISGHTALYWYRQSLGQGLEFLIYFQGNSAPDKSGLPSDRFSAERTGGSVSTLTIQRTQQEDSAVYLCASSPDRLSGNTIYFGEGSWLTVV.

This clone was seen once. This rearrangement joins TRBV4-2 to TRBJ2-7, with D tentatively TRBD1 (6 bases). This CDR3 comprises 15 residues. Trimming took 0 bases from V and 2 from J, leaving 11 bases between them. CDR1 is LGHNA, CDR2 YNFKEQ, per germline. The CDR3 loop reads CASSQDWDTTYEQYF. The CDR3 region has the DNA TGTGCCAGCAGCCAAGATTGGGACACTACCTACGAGCAGTACTTC.

Note on this clone: An end of the junction does not agree with germline; a read error may underlie this. The gene calls are TRBV7-9 and TRBJ2-7; TRBD1 matches 7 bases. Germline CDR1 is SEHNR and CDR2 is FQNEAQ (reference sequence). The CDR3 runs to 16 residues. Written as DNA, the CDR3 is TGTGCCAGCGGCTTAACTGAAACAGGGGAAGGCTACGAGCAGTACTTC. It translates to CASGLTETGEGYEQYF. The full variable domain, in which reference TRBV7-9 and TRBJ2-7 provide the parts outside the CDR3, is DTGVSQNPRHKITKRGQNVTFRCDPISEHNRLYWYRQTLGQGPEFLTYFQNEAQLEKSRLLSDRFSAERPKGSFSTLEIQRTEQGDSAMYLCASGLTETGEGYEQYFGPGTRLTVT.

There are a few counts of this clone. The chain combines TRBV7-9 with TRBJ2-7; D is possibly TRBD2 (7 bases). V dropped 7 bases and J dropped 3 bases, with 22 bases sitting between them. The germline V gene has CDR1 SEHNR and CDR2 FQNEAQ (reference sequence). This CDR3 region has 16 residues. The CDR3 DNA sequence: TGTGCCAGCACCGACACGTCGGGGGGCCTCAACTACGAGCAGTACTTC. Its protein is CASTDTSGGLNYEQYF.

The chain recombines TRBV4-1 with TRBJ1-1; D call uncertain. The CDR3 totals 15 residues. The V end was cut by 2 bases, the J end by 2 bases, with 12 bases between. Germline CDR1 is MGHRA and CDR2 is YSYEKL. The CDR3 here is CASSQSGWGNTEAFF. Here the CDR3 DNA reads TGCGCCAGCAGCCAAAGCGGTTGGGGTAACACTGAAGCTTTCTTT.

The sample holds a few counts of this clone. This sequence joins TRBV5-1 and TRBJ1-6; 10 bases line up with TRBD1. This CDR3 is 15 amino acids long. Germline CDR1 and CDR2: SGHRS and YFSETQ. V lost 3 bases, J lost 8 bases, and 5 bases stayed unmatched. CDR3 sequence reads: CASSSGQGTYSPLHF. For the CDR3, the DNA is TGCGCCAGCAGCTCGGGACAGGGGACATATTCACCCCTCCACTTT. Complete variable domain (other parts from reference TRBV5-1 and TRBJ1-6): KAGVTQTPRYLIKTRGQQVTLSCSPISGHRSVSWYQQTPGQGLQFLFEYFSETQRNKGNFPGRFSGRQFSNSRSEMNVSTLELGDSALYLCASSSGQGTYSPLHFGNGTRLTVT.

This chain connects TRBV6-6 to TRBJ2-1, with D possibly TRBD1 on 5 matching bases. V was clipped by 6 bases and J by 0 bases, with 15 bases between them. Germline V gene lookup returns CDR1 MNHNY and CDR2 SVGAGI (reference sequence). The CDR3 covers 16 residues. The CDR3 reads CASSPLGVTSYNEQFF. The CDR3 DNA follows: TGTGCCAGCAGCCCCCTAGGGGTAACCTCCTACAATGAGCAGTTCTTC.

The chain employs TRBV11-2 and TRBJ2-7; 7 bases line up with TRBD1. The CDR3 length is 15 residues. V gave up 5 bases and J gave up 3 bases; unmatched junction bases: 10. The germline gives CDR1 SGHAT, CDR2 FQNNGV. This chain's CDR3 is CASSLPWRQGYEQYF. CDR3 sequence (DNA): TGTGCCAGCAGCCTGCCTTGGAGACAGGGCTACGAGCAGTACTTC.

This sequence joins TRBV14 and TRBJ2-2, with 10 positions matching TRBD1. Germline assignment: CDR1 SGHDN and CDR2 FVKESK. V dropped 2 bases and J dropped 4; count of bases not matched to a gene: 7. This CDR3 comprises 17 residues. The CDR3 nucleotides read TGTGCCAGCAGCCAACATTGGGGACAGGGGACCACCGGGGAGCTGTTTTTT. This gives the protein CASSQHWGQGTTGELFF. Drawing the rest from reference TRBV14 and TRBJ2-2, the complete variable domain is EAGVTQFPSHSVIEKGQTVTLRCDPISGHDNLYWYRRVMGKEIKFLLHFVKESKQDESGMPNNRFLAERTGGTYSTLKVQPAELEDSGVYFCASSQHWGQGTTGELFFGEGSRLTVL.